In this sample, the clone carrying this TCR beta chain turned up many times. What it binds is not known. This record belongs to a study of T cells in Graves' hyperthyroidism and ophthalmopathy. Whole-study findings and limits: Also found in blood were most expanded thyroid clonotypes above 0.001.

Amplification of TCR beta CDR3 regions used RNA as the template. The study used the HTBI primer set for a first-round RT-PCR of the TCR CDR3. One entry per CDR3 protein, called by TCRdb with MiXCR from the multiplex PCR reads. The table shows around 620,000 distinct CDR3 sequences, with under 20% occurring only once. V lost 5 bases to trimming and J lost 3 bases, with 13 bases between them. Per the germline V gene, CDR1 is PRHDT and CDR2 is FYEKMQ (reference sequence). There are 15 residues in the CDR3. J is TRBJ2-2 and V is TRBV13; tentative D call: TRBD2 (6 bases). Sequenced: blood. This receptor was identified in a woman younger than 45 with Graves' hyperthyroidism. The CDR3 protein is CASSPGTGDTGELFF. CDR3 coding DNA: TGTGCCAGCAGCCCCGGGACTGGGGACACCGGGGAGCTGTTTTTT.